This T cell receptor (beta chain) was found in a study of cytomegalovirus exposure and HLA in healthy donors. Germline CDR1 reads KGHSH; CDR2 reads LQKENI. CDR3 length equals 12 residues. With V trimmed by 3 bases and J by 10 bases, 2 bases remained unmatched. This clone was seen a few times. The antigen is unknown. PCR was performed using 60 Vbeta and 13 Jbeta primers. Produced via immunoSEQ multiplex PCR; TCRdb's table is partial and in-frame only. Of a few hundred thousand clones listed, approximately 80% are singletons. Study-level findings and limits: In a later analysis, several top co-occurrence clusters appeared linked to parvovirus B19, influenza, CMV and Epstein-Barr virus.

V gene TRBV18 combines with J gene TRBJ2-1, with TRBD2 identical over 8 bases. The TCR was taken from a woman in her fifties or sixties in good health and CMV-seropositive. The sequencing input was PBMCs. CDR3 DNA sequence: TGTGCCAGCTCACCTCGGGAGGGGGAGCAGTTCTTC. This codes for CASSPREGEQFF.